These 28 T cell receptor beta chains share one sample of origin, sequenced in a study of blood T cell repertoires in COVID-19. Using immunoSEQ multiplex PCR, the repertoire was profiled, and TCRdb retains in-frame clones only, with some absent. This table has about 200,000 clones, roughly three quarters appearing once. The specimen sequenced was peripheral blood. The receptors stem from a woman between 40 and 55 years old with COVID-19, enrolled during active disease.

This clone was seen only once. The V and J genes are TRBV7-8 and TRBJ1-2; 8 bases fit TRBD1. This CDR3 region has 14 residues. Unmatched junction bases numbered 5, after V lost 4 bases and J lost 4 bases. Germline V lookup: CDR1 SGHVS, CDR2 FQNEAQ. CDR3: CASSSGQGAYGYTF. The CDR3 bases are TGTGCCAGCAGCTCAGGACAGGGCGCCTATGGCTACACCTTC.

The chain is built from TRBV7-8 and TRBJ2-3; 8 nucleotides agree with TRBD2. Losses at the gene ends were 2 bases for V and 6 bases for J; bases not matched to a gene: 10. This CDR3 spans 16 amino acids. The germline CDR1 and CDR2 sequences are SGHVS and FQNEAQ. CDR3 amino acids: CASSLTYGRASDTQYF. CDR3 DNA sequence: TGTGCCAGCAGCTTAACCTACGGGAGGGCTTCCGATACGCAGTATTTT.

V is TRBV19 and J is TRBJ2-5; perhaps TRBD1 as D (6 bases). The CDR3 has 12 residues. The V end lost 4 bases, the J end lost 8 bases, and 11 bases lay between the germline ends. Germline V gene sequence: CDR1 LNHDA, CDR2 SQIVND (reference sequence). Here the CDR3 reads CASSRGRGTQYF. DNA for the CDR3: TGTGCCAGTAGTAGGGGCAGGGGAACCCAGTACTTC.

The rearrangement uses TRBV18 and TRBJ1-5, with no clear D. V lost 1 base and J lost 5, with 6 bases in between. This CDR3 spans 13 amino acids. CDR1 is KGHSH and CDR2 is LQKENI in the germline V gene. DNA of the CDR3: TGTGCCAGCTCACCACACAGAGATCAGCCCCAGCATTTT. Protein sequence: CASSPHRDQPQHF.

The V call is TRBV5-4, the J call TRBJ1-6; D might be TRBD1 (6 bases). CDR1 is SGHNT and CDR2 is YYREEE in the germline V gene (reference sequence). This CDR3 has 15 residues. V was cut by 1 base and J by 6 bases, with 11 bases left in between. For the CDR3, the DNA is TGTGCCAGCAGCTTGTCCGGACAGCCTAATTCACCCCTCCACTTT. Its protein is CASSLSGQPNSPLHF.

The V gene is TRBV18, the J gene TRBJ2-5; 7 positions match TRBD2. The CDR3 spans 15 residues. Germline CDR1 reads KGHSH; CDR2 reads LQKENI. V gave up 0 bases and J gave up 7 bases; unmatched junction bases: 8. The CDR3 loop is CASSPPSSSGMTQYF. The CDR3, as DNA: TGTGCCAGCTCACCACCGTCTTCCAGCGGGATGACCCAGTACTTC.

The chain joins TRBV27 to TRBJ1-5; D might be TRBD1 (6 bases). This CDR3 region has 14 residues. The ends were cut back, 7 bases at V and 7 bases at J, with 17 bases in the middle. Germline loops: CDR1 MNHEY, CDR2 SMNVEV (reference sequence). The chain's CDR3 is CASNPDRSGQPQHF. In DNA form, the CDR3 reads TGTGCCAGCAACCCCGACAGGTCTGGGCAGCCCCAGCATTTT.

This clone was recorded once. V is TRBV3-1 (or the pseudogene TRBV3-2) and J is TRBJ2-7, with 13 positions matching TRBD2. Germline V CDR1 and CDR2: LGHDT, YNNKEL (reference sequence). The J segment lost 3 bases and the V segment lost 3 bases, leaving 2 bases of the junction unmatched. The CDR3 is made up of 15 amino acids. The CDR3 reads CASSQGLAGFYEQYF. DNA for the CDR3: TGTGCCAGCAGCCAGGGACTAGCGGGGTTCTACGAGCAGTACTTC.

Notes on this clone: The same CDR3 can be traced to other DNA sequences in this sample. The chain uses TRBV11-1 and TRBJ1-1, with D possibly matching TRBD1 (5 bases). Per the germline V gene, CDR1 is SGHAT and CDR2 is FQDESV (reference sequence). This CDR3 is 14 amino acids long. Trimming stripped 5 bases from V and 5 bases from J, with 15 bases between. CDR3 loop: CASSHTGGRTEAFF. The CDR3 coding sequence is TGTGCCAGCAGCCACACCGGGGGGAGGACTGAAGCTTTCTTT.

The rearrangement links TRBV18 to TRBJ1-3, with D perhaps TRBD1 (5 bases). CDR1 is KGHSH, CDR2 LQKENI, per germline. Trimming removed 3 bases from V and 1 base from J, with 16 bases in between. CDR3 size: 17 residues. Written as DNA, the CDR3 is TGTGCCAGCTCACCCTACACTGGACACTCTTCTGGAAACACCATATATTTT. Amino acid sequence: CASSPYTGHSSGNTIYF.

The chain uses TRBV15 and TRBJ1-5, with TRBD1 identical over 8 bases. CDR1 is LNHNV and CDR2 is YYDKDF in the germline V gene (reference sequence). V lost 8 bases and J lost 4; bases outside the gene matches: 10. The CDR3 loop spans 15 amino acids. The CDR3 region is CATRGTGGTNQPQHF. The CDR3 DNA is TGTGCCACCCGAGGGACAGGTGGAACAAATCAGCCCCAGCATTTT.

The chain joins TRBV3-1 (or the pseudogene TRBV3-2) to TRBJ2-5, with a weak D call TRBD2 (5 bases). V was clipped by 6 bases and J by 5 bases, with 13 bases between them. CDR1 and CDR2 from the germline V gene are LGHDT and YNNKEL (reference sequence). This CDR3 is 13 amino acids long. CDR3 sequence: CASRVRGSETQYF. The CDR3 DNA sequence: TGTGCCAGCAGGGTCCGGGGTAGCGAGACCCAGTACTTC.

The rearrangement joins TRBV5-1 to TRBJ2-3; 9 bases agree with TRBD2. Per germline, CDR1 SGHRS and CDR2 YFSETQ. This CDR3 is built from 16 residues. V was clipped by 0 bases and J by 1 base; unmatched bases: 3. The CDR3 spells CASSLAAGGGTDTQYF. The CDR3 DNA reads TGCGCCAGCAGCTTGGCAGCGGGGGGTGGCACAGATACGCAGTATTTT.

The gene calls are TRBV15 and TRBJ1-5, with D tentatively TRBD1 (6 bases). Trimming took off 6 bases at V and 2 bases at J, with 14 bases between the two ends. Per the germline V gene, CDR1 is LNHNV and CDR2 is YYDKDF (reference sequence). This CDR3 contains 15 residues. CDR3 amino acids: CATSDDKGGNQPQHF. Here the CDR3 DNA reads TGTGCCACCAGTGACGACAAGGGGGGCAATCAGCCCCAGCATTTT.

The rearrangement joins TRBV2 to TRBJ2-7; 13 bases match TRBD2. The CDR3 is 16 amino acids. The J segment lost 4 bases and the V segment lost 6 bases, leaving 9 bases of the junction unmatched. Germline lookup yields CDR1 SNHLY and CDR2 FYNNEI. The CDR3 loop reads CASRAPGTSGTYEQYF. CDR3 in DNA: TGTGCCAGCAGGGCCCCCGGGACTAGCGGGACTTACGAGCAGTACTTC.

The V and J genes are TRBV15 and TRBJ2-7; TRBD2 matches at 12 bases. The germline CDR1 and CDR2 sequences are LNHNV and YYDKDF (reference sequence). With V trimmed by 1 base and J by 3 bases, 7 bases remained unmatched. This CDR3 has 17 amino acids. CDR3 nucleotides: TGTGCCACCAGCAGAGTGGGGACTAGCGGGCGGAGCTACGAGCAGTACTTC. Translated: CATSRVGTSGRSYEQYF.

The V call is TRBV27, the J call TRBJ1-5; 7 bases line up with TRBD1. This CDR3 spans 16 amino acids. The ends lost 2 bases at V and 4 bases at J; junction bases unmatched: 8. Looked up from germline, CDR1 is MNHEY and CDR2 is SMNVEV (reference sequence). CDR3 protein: CASSLPPSGGNQPQHF. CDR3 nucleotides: TGTGCCAGCAGTTTACCCCCTTCAGGGGGAAATCAGCCCCAGCATTTT.

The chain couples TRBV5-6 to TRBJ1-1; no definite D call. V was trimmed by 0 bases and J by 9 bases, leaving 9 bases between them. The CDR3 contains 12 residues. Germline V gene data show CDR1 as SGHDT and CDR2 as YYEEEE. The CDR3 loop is CASSLAPRQAFF. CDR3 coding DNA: TGTGCCAGCAGCTTGGCCCCCAGGCAAGCTTTCTTT.

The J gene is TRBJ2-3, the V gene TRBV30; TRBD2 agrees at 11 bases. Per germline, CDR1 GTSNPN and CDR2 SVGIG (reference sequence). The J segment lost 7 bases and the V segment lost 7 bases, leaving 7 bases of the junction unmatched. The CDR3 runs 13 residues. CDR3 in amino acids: CASIAGGPHTQYF. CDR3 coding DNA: TGTGCCTCGATAGCGGGAGGGCCCCATACGCAGTATTTT.

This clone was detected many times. In DNA, the CDR3 is TGTGCCAGCAGTGAAATCGGCACAGGGAGCGGCTACACCTTC. This gives the protein CASSEIGTGSGYTF. The chain joins TRBV6-1 to TRBJ1-2, with D tentatively TRBD1 (6 bases). The germline V gene encodes CDR1 MNHNS and CDR2 SASEGT. The CDR3 consists of 14 residues. Trimming cost V 2 bases and J 8 bases, with 15 bases left between them.

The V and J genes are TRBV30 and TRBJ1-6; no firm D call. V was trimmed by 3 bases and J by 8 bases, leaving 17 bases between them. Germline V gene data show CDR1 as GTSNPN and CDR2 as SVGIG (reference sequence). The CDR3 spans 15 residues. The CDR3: CAWRPLARSDSPLHF. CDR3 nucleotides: TGTGCCTGGAGACCTCTGGCCCGTTCAGATTCACCCCTCCACTTT.

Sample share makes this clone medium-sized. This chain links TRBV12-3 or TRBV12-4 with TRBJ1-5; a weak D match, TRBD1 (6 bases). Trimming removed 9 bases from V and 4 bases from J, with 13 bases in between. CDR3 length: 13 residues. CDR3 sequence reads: CASMRGGNQPQHF. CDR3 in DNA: TGTGCCAGTATGAGGGGGGGAAATCAGCCCCAGCATTTT.

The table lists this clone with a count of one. The CDR3 region has the DNA TGCGCCAGCAGCCGAGGAGAGATGAGCTCCTACAATGAGCAGTTCTTC. Its translation: CASSRGEMSSYNEQFF. The chain couples TRBV4-1 to TRBJ2-1, with D unresolved. Trimming stripped 4 bases from V and 0 bases from J, with 13 bases between. Germline V gene lookup returns CDR1 MGHRA and CDR2 YSYEKL. The CDR3 contains 16 residues.

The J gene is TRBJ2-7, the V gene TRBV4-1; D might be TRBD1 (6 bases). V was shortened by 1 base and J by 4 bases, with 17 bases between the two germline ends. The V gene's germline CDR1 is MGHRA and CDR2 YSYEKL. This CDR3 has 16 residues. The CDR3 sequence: CASSQVGAGAGYEQYF. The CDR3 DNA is TGCGCCAGCAGCCAAGTGGGGGCAGGGGCCGGGTACGAGCAGTACTTC.

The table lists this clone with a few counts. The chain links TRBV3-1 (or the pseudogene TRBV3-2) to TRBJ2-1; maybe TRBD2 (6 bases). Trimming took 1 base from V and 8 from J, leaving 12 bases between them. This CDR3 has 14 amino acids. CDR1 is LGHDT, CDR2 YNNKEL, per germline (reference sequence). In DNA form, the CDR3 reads TGTGCCAGCAGCCAAGCGGCGGGATCCGATGAGCAGTTCTTC. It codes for CASSQAAGSDEQFF.

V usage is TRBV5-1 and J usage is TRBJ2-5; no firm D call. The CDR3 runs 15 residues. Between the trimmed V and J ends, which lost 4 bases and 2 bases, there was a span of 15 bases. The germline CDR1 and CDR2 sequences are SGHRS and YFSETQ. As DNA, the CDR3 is TGCGCCAGCAGCCAACCGATATTACAGCAAGAGACCCAGTACTTC. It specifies CASSQPILQQETQYF. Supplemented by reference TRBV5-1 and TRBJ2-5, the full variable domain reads KAGVTQTPRYLIKTRGQQVTLSCSPISGHRSVSWYQQTPGQGLQFLFEYFSETQRNKGNFPGRFSGRQFSNSRSEMNVSTLELGDSALYLCASSQPILQQETQYFGPGTRLLVL.

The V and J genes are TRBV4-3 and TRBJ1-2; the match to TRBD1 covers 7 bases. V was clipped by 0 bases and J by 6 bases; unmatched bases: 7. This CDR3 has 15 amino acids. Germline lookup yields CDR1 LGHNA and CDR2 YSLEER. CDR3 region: CASSQDLGTEDGYTF. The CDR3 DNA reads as TGCGCCAGCAGCCAAGACTTGGGGACAGAGGATGGCTACACCTTC.

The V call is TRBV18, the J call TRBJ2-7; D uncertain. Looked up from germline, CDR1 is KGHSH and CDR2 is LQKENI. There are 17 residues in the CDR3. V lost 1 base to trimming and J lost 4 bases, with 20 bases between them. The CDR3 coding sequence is TGTGCCAGCTCACCACTGAGTGGCCCGGGTCTTTTGTACGAGCAGTACTTC. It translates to CASSPLSGPGLLYEQYF. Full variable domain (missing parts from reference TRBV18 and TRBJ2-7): NAGVMQNPRHLVRRRGQEARLRCSPMKGHSHVYWYRQLPEEGLKFMVYLQKENIIDESGMPKERFSAEFPKEGPSILRIQQVVRGDSAAYFCASSPLSGPGLLYEQYFGPGTRLTVT.